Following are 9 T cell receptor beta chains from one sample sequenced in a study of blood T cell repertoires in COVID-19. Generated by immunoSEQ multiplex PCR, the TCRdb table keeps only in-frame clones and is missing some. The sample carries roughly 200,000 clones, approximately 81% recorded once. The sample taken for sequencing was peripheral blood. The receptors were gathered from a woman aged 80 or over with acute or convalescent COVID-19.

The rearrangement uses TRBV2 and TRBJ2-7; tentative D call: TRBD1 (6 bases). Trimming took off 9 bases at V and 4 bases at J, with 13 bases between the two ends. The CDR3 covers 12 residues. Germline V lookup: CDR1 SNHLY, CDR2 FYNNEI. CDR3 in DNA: TGTGCCAGTGCAGGACAGCAATACGAGCAGTACTTC. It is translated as CASAGQQYEQYF. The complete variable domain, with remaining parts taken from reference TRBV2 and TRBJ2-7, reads EPEVTQTPSHQVTQMGQEVILRCVPISNHLYFYWYRQILGQKVEFLVSFYNNEISEKSEIFDDQFSVERPDGSNFTLKIRSTKLEDSAMYFCASAGQQYEQYFGPGTRLTVT.

The CDR3 protein is CASSGYTGFF. Written as DNA, the CDR3 is TGTGCCAGCAGCGGTTATACGGGGTTCTTC. The genes are TRBV9 and TRBJ2-1; the D is unclear. Germline CDR1 and CDR2: SGDLS and YYNGEE. The CDR3 totals 10 residues. The V end was cut by 3 bases, the J end by 15 bases, with 10 bases between.

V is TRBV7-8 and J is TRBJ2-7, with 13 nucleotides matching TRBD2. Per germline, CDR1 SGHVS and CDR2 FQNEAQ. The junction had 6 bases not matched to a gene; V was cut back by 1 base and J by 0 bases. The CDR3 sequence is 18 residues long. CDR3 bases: TGTGCCAGCAGCTTAGGGACTAGCGGGAGACCTGGCTCCTACGAGCAGTACTTC. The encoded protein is CASSLGTSGRPGSYEQYF.

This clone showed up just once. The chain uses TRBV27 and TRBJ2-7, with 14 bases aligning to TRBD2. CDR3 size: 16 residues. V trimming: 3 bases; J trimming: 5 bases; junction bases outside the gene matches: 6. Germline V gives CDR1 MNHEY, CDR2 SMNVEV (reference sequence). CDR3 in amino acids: CASSLGLAGVFHEQYF. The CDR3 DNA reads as TGTGCCAGCAGTTTGGGACTAGCGGGAGTGTTCCACGAGCAGTACTTC.

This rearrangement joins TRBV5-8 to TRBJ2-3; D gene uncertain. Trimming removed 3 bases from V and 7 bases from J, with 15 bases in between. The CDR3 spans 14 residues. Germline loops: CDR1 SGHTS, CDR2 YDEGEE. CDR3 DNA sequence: TGTGCCAGCAGCTGGCCTTCGAAAGTAAATACGCAGTATTTT. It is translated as CASSWPSKVNTQYF.

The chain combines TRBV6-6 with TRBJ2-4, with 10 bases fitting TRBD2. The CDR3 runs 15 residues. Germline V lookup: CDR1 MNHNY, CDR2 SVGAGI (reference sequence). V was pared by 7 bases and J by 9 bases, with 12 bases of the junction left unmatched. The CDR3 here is CASIPRAGGYSIQYF. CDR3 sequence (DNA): TGTGCCAGCATCCCCAGAGCGGGAGGGTACAGCATTCAGTACTTC.

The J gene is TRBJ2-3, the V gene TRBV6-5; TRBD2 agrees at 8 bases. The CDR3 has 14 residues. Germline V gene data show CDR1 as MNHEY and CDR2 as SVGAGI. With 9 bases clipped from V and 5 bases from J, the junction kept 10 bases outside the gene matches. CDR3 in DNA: TGTGCCAGTATGGACCGGGAGGGCCGAGATACGCAGTATTTT. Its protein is CASMDREGRDTQYF.

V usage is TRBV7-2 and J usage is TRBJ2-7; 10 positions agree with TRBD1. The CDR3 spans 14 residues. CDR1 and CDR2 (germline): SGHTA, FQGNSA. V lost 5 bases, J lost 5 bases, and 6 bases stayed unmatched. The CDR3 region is CASSPGQGLHEQYF. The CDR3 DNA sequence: TGTGCCAGCAGCCCGGGACAGGGGCTCCACGAGCAGTACTTC.

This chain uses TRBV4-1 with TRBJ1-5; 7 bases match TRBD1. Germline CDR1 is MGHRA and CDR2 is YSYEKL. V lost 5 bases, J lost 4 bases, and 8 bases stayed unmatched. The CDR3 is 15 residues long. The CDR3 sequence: CASSSDRVQNQPQHF. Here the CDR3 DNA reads TGCGCCAGCAGCTCCGACAGGGTTCAAAATCAGCCCCAGCATTTT.